This T cell receptor (beta chain) was captured in a study of blood T cell repertoires in COVID-19 (TCRdb year 2020). A note on the overall study: The collaborator samples originated in the United States, Italy and Spain and spanned the acute and convalescent phases of COVID-19. The repertoires were released in a freely available public database intended as a resource for research on the immune response to SARS-CoV-2. The material from the prospective study consisted of cDNA or gDNA derived from T cells, B-cell-depleted T cells, or PBMCs. Samples were obtained from the ongoing ImmuneRACE study (first 160 participants) and from over 1,000 subjects provided by 6 global collaborators. The dataset comprised deeply sampled blood TCRbeta repertoires from subjects exposed to, actively infected with, or recovered from COVID-19. A de-identified subject ID, COVID-19 status, age in years and sex were almost always included in the sample metadata. Where HLA class I and class II types were available, the types were taken from metadata supplied by the sample provider, not from assay-based typing. General conclusions and limits of the study: How much clinical and demographic metadata was included differed by source and by participant, and the metadata was provided uncurated.

Collaborating institutions collected whole blood in K2EDTA tubes following their own protocols. Collaborator samples were shipped for TCRbeta analysis as frozen whole blood, isolated PBMCs, or DNA extracted from either sample type. TCRbeta CDR3 regions were amplified from genomic DNA by means of the immunoSEQ Assay, a bias-controlled multiplex PCR. Per the authors' processing: Within the assay, amplification of reference gene primers was used to estimate how many nucleated cells each sample contained. Sequence reads were collapsed and filtered to measure the absolute abundance of every unique TCRbeta CDR3 rearrangement. For each sample, productive Simpson clonality was calculated as the square root of Simpson's diversity index across productive rearrangements. TCRdb retrieved this table from immuneACCESS and kept in-frame rearrangements only. Not all clones are present; in checked studies, unresolved V genes account for under half, and no reason is known for the remainder. V, J and clone size derive from that table, while D and trimming were established from the DNA sequence. For this sample there are about 100,000 clones; 91% appear just once. The biggest ten clones account for approximately 2% of the sample.

From a lookup of the germline V gene, CDR1 and CDR2 are SGHRS and YFSETQ. From the cysteine up to the phenylalanine, the CDR3 has a length of 13 residues. The DNA shown is the 39-base CDR3, in frame from base 1. Relative to germline, V is 3 bases shorter and J is 6 bases shorter, with 12 bases between their ends. Note on this clone: Its specific antigen is unknown. No much larger clonotype is one base removed from it; base qualities were not supplied.

The receptor was derived from a man aged 50-60 years with active COVID-19. The chain links TRBV5-1 with TRBJ1-2; a weak D assignment points to TRBD1 (5 bases agree). Material for sequencing was peripheral blood. The DNA sequence is given as TGCGCCAGCAGCTGGCAGGGCAAGAATGGCTACACCTTC. It codes for CASSWQGKNGYTF.